One TCR beta chain is described in this entry. This sample is part of a study of CD8 T cells in Susac syndrome. The junction had 5 bases not matched to a gene; V was cut back by 4 bases and J by 5 bases. Per the germline V gene, CDR1 is MNHEY and CDR2 is SMNVEV (reference sequence). The CDR3 is 15 residues long. Each multiple sclerosis control was a treatment-naive patient with relapsing-remitting disease that was either stable or active. The RNA, about 0.5 to 1 ug, was put through reverse transcription using random hexamers. A single record per CDR3 protein comes from TCRdb applying MiXCR to the immunoSEQ multiplex PCR reads. The data contain approximately 110,000 distinct CDR3 sequences, 85% to 95% of them seen just once; the ten biggest clones take up more than 0.25%.

The J gene is TRBJ2-1, the V gene TRBV27; TRBD2 agrees at 10 bases. The source of this sequence is a human donor with multiple sclerosis. Sequenced material: CD8+ T cells from PBMCs. The CDR3 is CASSSPGLAHNEQFF. As DNA, the CDR3 is TGTGCCAGCAGTTCACCGGGACTAGCGCACAATGAGCAGTTCTTC.